These 12 T cell receptor beta chains were sequenced from one sample in a study of cytomegalovirus exposure and HLA in healthy donors. Researchers ran the PCR with 60 Vbeta and 13 Jbeta primers. Assay: immunoSEQ multiplex PCR; the TCRdb copy retains only in-frame clones and omits some. The table records 100,000 to 150,000 clones, under 70% of them present only once. Sequenced: PBMCs. These receptors were collected from a man younger than 35 in good health and CMV-seronegative.

V and J are TRBV13 and TRBJ2-1; the D gene is possibly TRBD1 (5 bases). CDR1 is PRHDT, CDR2 FYEKMQ, per germline (reference sequence). The germline V and J ends were trimmed by 5 bases and 9 bases, with 14 bases remaining between them. The CDR3 has 13 amino acids. CDR3 in amino acids: CASSPRTQGEQFF. The CDR3 DNA reads TGTGCCAGCAGCCCCCGTACTCAGGGTGAGCAGTTCTTC.

V is TRBV5-1 and J is TRBJ2-7; possibly TRBD1 for D (6 bases). Germline V gene data show CDR1 as SGHRS and CDR2 as YFSETQ. V shed 4 bases and J shed 2 bases, with 13 bases lying between them. The CDR3 spans 14 residues. CDR3 protein: CASSAQGRTYEQYF. CDR3 sequence (DNA): TGCGCCAGCAGCGCACAGGGCCGTACCTACGAGCAGTACTTC.

This rearrangement joins TRBV27 to TRBJ2-5; 8 bases agree with TRBD1. The assigned J gene may be wrong: the sequence end matches TRBJ2-7 better. The CDR3 has 14 amino acids. Germline CDR1 is MNHEY and CDR2 is SMNVEV (reference sequence). The DNA of the CDR3 is TGTGCCAGCAGTCCGATGGGACAGGCCTACGAGCAGTACTTC. Its translation: CASSPMGQAYEQYF.

This chain connects TRBV28 to TRBJ1-2; weak D call: TRBD1 (5 bases). Per the germline V gene, CDR1 is MDHEN and CDR2 is SYDVKM. With 5 bases removed from V and 7 bases from J, the gap between germline ends came to 17 bases. This CDR3 region has 14 residues. CDR3 bases: TGTGCCAGCAGTCTACCCCCGCGACAGAGTGGCTACACCTTC. Translating gives CASSLPPRQSGYTF.

The chain joins TRBV6-1 to TRBJ2-7; TRBD1 agrees at 8 bases. CDR3 length equals 14 residues. From germline, CDR1 is MNHNS and CDR2 SASEGT. V was pared by 5 bases and J by 3 bases, with 6 bases of the junction left unmatched. Written as DNA, the CDR3 is TGTGCCAGCAGTACAGGGGGGAGAAACTACGAGCAGTACTTC. It encodes CASSTGGRNYEQYF.

The rearrangement uses TRBV7-9 and TRBJ1-2, with TRBD1 matching over 10 bases. V lost 4 bases and J lost 4; bases outside the gene matches: 3. Germline V gives CDR1 SEHNR, CDR2 FQNEAQ (reference sequence). The CDR3 consists of 14 residues. DNA of the CDR3: TGTGCCAGCAGCTCGACAGGGGGCCGCTATGGCTACACCTTC. Its protein is CASSSTGGRYGYTF. The variable domain in full, completed from reference TRBV7-9 and TRBJ1-2, reads DTGVSQNPRHKITKRGQNVTFRCDPISEHNRLYWYRQTLGQGPEFLTYFQNEAQLEKSRLLSDRFSAERPKGSFSTLEIQRTEQGDSAMYLCASSSTGGRYGYTFGSGTRLTVV.

The chain couples TRBV12-5 to TRBJ2-1; 8 nucleotides line up with TRBD2. J gave up 1 base and V 7 bases, and 9 bases lay outside the gene matches. The CDR3 loop spans 16 amino acids. Germline-derived CDR1 and CDR2 are LGHNT and FRNRAP. The CDR3 reads CASAPGLASSYNEQFF. The CDR3 DNA reads as TGTGCTAGTGCTCCCGGACTAGCCTCATCCTACAATGAGCAGTTCTTC.

The chain combines TRBV5-6 with TRBJ1-1; D unclear. The CDR3 sequence is 13 residues long. The germline V gene encodes CDR1 SGHDT and CDR2 YYEEEE. V shed 2 bases and J shed 7 bases, with 12 bases lying between them. This CDR3 is CASSFSWGGEAFF. In DNA, the CDR3 is TGTGCCAGCAGCTTTAGTTGGGGAGGTGAAGCTTTCTTT.

Concerning this clone itself: One junction end disagrees with the germline gene, perhaps due to a read error. The chain recombines TRBV5-6 with TRBJ2-7, with 9 bases that match TRBD2. Germline-derived CDR1 and CDR2 are SGHDT and YYEEEE. CDR3 size: 16 residues. This chain's CDR3 is CASSLVGLAFSSEQYF. The DNA for the CDR3 is TGTGCCAGCAGCTTGGTAGGACTAGCGTTCTCCTCCGAGCAGTACTTC.

This clone was counted a few times. Other DNA sequences in the same sample also yield this CDR3. The V gene is TRBV30, the J gene TRBJ2-7; 13 bases fit TRBD2. This CDR3 spans 18 amino acids. The V gene's germline CDR1 is GTSNPN and CDR2 SVGIG (reference sequence). With V trimmed by 5 bases and J by 5 bases, 18 bases remained unmatched. This CDR3 is CAWRPRVGGLAGEHEQYF. The CDR3 DNA is TGTGCCTGGCGCCCCCGGGTAGGTGGACTAGCGGGAGAGCACGAGCAGTACTTC.

The V gene is TRBV28, the J gene TRBJ1-2; 7 bases line up with TRBD1. CDR1 and CDR2 (germline): MDHEN, SYDVKM. CDR3 length: 12 amino acids. The trim removed 6 bases at V and 5 bases at J, leaving 3 bases unmatched. CDR3 region: CASSRGVYGYTF. The CDR3 region has the DNA TGTGCCAGCAGCAGGGGGGTATATGGCTACACCTTC.

The V and J genes are TRBV30 and TRBJ2-3; the D gene is possibly TRBD1 (5 bases). This CDR3 comprises 13 residues. CDR1 is GTSNPN and CDR2 is SVGIG in the germline V gene (reference sequence). Trimming stripped 2 bases from V and 4 bases from J, with 10 bases between. In nucleotides, the CDR3 is TGTGCCTGGAGTCCAGGGTTCGCAGATACGCAGTATTTT. Protein: CAWSPGFADTQYF. The whole variable domain, filled in from reference TRBV30 and TRBJ2-3, reads SQTIHQWPATLVQPVGSPLSLECTVEGTSNPNLYWYRQAAGRGLQLLFYSVGIGQISSEVPQNLSASRPQDRQFILSSKKLLLSDSGFYLCAWSPGFADTQYFGPGTRLTVL.